The 32 T cell receptor beta chains reported below all come from one sample, sequenced in a study of T cells after yellow fever vaccination. TCRdb called the 5' RACE reads again in MiXCR, with one record for every CDR3 protein. The table lists roughly 48,000 distinct CDR3 sequences, less than 8% of them singletons, with about 24% in the top ten. Specimen: CD8+ T cells not binding an NS4B(214-222) dextramer, sorted from PBMCs, collected roughly 45 days after the first yellow fever vaccination. Receptors were obtained from a man in his late teens or twenties who received the YFV17D yellow fever vaccine.

This clonotype was detected only once. This is likely a read error, given that the CDR3 carries no conserved phenylalanine or tryptophan at its end. This chain connects TRBV5-4 to TRBJ2-7; tentative D call: TRBD1 (6 bases). The germline CDR1 and CDR2 sequences are SGHNT and YYREEE (reference sequence). V lost 7 bases, J lost 2 bases, and 19 bases lay in between. This CDR3 is 15 amino acids long. CDR3 coding DNA: TGTGCCAGCGGTCTTCAGGGGACACCTACCTACGAGCAGTACTGC. Translation: CASGLQGTPTYEQYC.

The chain joins TRBV7-9 to TRBJ2-3; TRBD2 matches at 10 bases. CDR3 size: 16 residues. The germline CDR1 and CDR2 sequences are SEHNR and FQNEAQ (reference sequence). V lost 5 bases, J lost 2 bases, and 7 bases stayed unmatched. CDR3 bases: TGTGCCAGCAGCCTCCCGGGACTAGCGATCACAGATACGCAGTATTTT. This translates into CASSLPGLAITDTQYF. Full variable domain (outside the CDR3, taken from reference TRBV7-9 and TRBJ2-3): DTGVSQNPRHKITKRGQNVTFRCDPISEHNRLYWYRQTLGQGPEFLTYFQNEAQLEKSRLLSDRFSAERPKGSFSTLEIQRTEQGDSAMYLCASSLPGLAITDTQYFGPGTRLTVL.

The chain combines TRBV5-4 with TRBJ1-2; weak D call: TRBD1 (6 bases). The CDR3 totals 13 residues. Between the trimmed V and J ends, which lost 5 bases and 7 bases, there was a span of 15 bases. Germline-derived CDR1 and CDR2 are SGHNT and YYREEE (reference sequence). In nucleotides, the CDR3 is TGTGCCAGCAGATCAGGGGAACATATTGGCTACACCTTC. Amino acid sequence: CASRSGEHIGYTF.

This clonotype was observed many times. The rearrangement links TRBV29-1 to TRBJ2-5; possibly TRBD2 for D (6 bases). Trimming took 5 bases from V and 3 from J, leaving 19 bases between them. The CDR3 is 15 amino acids. Germline CDR1 reads SQVTM; CDR2 reads ANQGSEA. The CDR3 nucleotides are TGCAGCGTTCCCATCCGGGGCAGGGAGGAAGAGACCCAGTACTTC. Translating it yields CSVPIRGREEETQYF.

The sample holds a few counts of this clonotype. The gene calls are TRBV25-1 and TRBJ2-3; D unclear. V gave up 2 bases and J gave up 0 bases, with 9 bases separating them. This CDR3 has 15 amino acids. Germline V CDR1 and CDR2: MGHDK, SYGVNS. The CDR3 protein is CASSEHMSSTDTQYF. DNA of the CDR3: TGTGCCAGCAGTGAACACATGTCTAGCACAGATACGCAGTATTTT.

The CDR3 region has the DNA TGTGCCAGCAGTTTCAGGACCTTCTCCTACGAGCAGTACTTC. Its translation: CASSFRTFSYEQYF. The chain employs TRBV28 and TRBJ2-7, with D unclear. Germline CDR1 reads MDHEN; CDR2 reads SYDVKM. The CDR3 contains 14 residues. V was shortened by 3 bases and J by 0 bases, with 9 bases between the two germline ends.

In its sample, this clonotype was seen many times. This sequence joins TRBV3-1 and TRBJ2-1, with D maybe TRBD1 (5 bases). CDR1 and CDR2 from the germline V gene are LGHDT and YNNKEL (reference sequence). This CDR3 is built from 16 residues. V gave up 0 bases and J gave up 0 bases, with 9 bases separating them. As DNA, the CDR3 is TGTGCCAGCAGCCAAGATACAGGACACTCCTACAATGAGCAGTTCTTC. It yields the protein CASSQDTGHSYNEQFF.

This clonotype has only a few counts. The DNA for the CDR3 is TGCAGTGCTAGAGTCCGGGACAGGGGGCTAAGTGAGCAGTTCTTC. This translates into CSARVRDRGLSEQFF. V usage is TRBV20-1 and J usage is TRBJ2-1; 12 bases are a match to TRBD1. V dropped 1 base and J dropped 9; count of bases not matched to a gene: 7. Germline V gives CDR1 DFQATT, CDR2 SNEGSKA (reference sequence). The CDR3 is made up of 15 amino acids.

This clonotype has a count of ten or more. The J gene is TRBJ2-3, the V gene TRBV28; D ambiguous. CDR3 length: 12 residues. Trimming shortened V by 6 bases and J by 6 bases, and 10 bases separated the two germline ends. Germline CDR1 reads MDHEN; CDR2 reads SYDVKM. The CDR3 coding sequence is TGTGCCAGCAGGGTGCGCAGGGATACGCAGTATTTT. This gives the protein CASRVRRDTQYF.

This clonotype was seen ten or more times. This sequence joins TRBV27 and TRBJ2-1; no definite D call. The CDR3 is 12 amino acids. Trimming removed 0 bases at V and 9 bases at J, with 6 bases between. Per the germline V gene, CDR1 is MNHEY and CDR2 is SMNVEV (reference sequence). The CDR3 is CASSLSVGEQFF. In DNA, the CDR3 is TGTGCCAGCAGTTTATCTGTGGGTGAGCAGTTCTTC.

The chain uses TRBV3-1 and TRBJ1-1; D remains unclear. Germline V lookup: CDR1 LGHDT, CDR2 YNNKEL (reference sequence). This CDR3 has 14 residues. V shed 4 bases and J shed 0 bases, with 9 bases lying between them. The CDR3 protein is CASSPTRMNTEAFF. The CDR3 DNA is TGTGCCAGCAGCCCTACGCGAATGAACACTGAAGCTTTCTTT. The entire variable domain, with the rest obtained from reference TRBV3-1 and TRBJ1-1, is as follows: DTAVSQTPKYLVTQMGNDKSIKCEQNLGHDTMYWYKQDSKKFLKIMFSYNNKELIINETVPNRFSPKSPDKAHLNLHINSLELGDSAVYFCASSPTRMNTEAFFGQGTRLTVV.

This clonotype was observed at least ten times. The rearrangement joins TRBV5-4 to TRBJ2-1; D is unclear. The V and J ends lost 6 bases and 10 bases respectively, with 17 bases between them. CDR3 length: 13 residues. Germline-derived CDR1 and CDR2 are SGHNT and YYREEE (reference sequence). CDR3 in DNA: TGTGCCAGCACCTCCCCTCCAGCCCCAGAGCAGTTCTTC. Its protein product is CASTSPPAPEQFF.

CDR3 residues: CASTLGALNVLTF. The DNA of the CDR3 is TGTGCCAGCACCCTAGGGGCTCTCAACGTCCTGACTTTC. The chain carries TRBV7-9 and TRBJ2-6; a possible D gene is TRBD1 (5 bases). The ends were cut back, 7 bases at V and 9 bases at J, with 13 bases in the middle. The CDR3 covers 13 residues. Germline V gene lookup returns CDR1 SEHNR and CDR2 FQNEAQ (reference sequence).

This chain connects TRBV12-5 to TRBJ2-7; no definite D call. Germline CDR1 and CDR2: LGHNT and FRNRAP. With 5 bases removed from V and 5 bases from J, the gap between germline ends came to 16 bases. The CDR3 contains 14 residues. The CDR3 sequence: CASGPAPLPHEQYF. Here the CDR3 DNA reads TGTGCTAGTGGTCCCGCTCCCCTACCCCACGAGCAGTACTTC.

The chain has TRBV12-3 or TRBV12-4 and TRBJ2-1, with D possibly matching TRBD1 (6 bases). V lost 6 bases and J lost 1, with 16 bases in between. The CDR3 spans 16 residues. The CDR3 bases are TGTGCCAGCAGACCTTCGACAGGCATATCCTACAATGAGCAGTTCTTC. Translating gives CASRPSTGISYNEQFF.

This clonotype was detected only a few times. The rearrangement joins TRBV12-3 or TRBV12-4 to TRBJ1-2; no definite D call. The CDR3 extends over 12 amino acids. Trimming left V 4 bases short and J 4 bases short, with 7 bases between. The CDR3 region is CASSWGTYGYTF. As DNA, the CDR3 is TGTGCCAGCAGTTGGGGAACCTATGGCTACACCTTC.

This clonotype has more than one count but fewer than ten. This rearrangement joins TRBV4-1 to TRBJ1-1; D gene unclear. The germline V gene has CDR1 MGHRA and CDR2 YSYEKL. CDR3 length: 14 residues. Trimming left V 0 bases short and J 3 bases short, with 8 bases between. The CDR3, as DNA: TGCGCCAGCAGCCAAGATCAAGGGTACACTGAAGCTTTCTTT. Protein: CASSQDQGYTEAFF.

The table lists this clonotype with many counts. The chain recombines TRBV12-3 or TRBV12-4 with TRBJ2-1; D might be TRBD2 (5 bases). This CDR3 is 16 amino acids long. V was trimmed by 2 bases and J by 2 bases, leaving 13 bases between them. CDR3 in amino acids: CASSLIPGKAYNEQFF. DNA of the CDR3: TGTGCCAGCAGTTTAATTCCGGGGAAGGCCTACAATGAGCAGTTCTTC.

This clonotype was seen ten or more times. The chain has TRBV12-3 or TRBV12-4 and TRBJ2-3; no reliable D call. Between the trimmed V and J ends, which lost 6 bases and 0 bases, there was a span of 13 bases. The CDR3 length is 15 residues. In DNA, the CDR3 is TGTGCCAGCAGAGGCTCCACTACTAGCACAGATACGCAGTATTTT. It specifies CASRGSTTSTDTQYF.

This clonotype occurred a few times. This sequence joins TRBV5-5 and TRBJ2-7, with TRBD2 as a possible D gene (7 bases). Trimming left V 1 base short and J 2 bases short, with 13 bases between. CDR1 is SGHKS and CDR2 is YYEKEE in the germline V gene (reference sequence). This CDR3 region has 15 residues. The CDR3 nucleotides read TGTGCCAGCAGCTTGTGGGGGGGCCGCACCTACGAGCAGTACTTC. Protein: CASSLWGGRTYEQYF.

This clonotype was counted many times. The rearrangement links TRBV30 to TRBJ2-7; no clear D. This CDR3 has 11 amino acids. Germline V gene lookup returns CDR1 GTSNPN and CDR2 SVGIG (reference sequence). V dropped 5 bases and J dropped 2 bases, with 7 bases sitting between them. CDR3 nucleotide sequence: TGTGCCTGGGGGCATACCTACGAGCAGTACTTC. Translating gives CAWGHTYEQYF.

The gene calls are TRBV7-6 and TRBJ1-1; no reliable D call. The CDR3 runs 14 residues. Germline CDR1 is SGHVS and CDR2 is FNYEAQ. Trimming took 1 base from V and 3 from J, leaving 9 bases between them. The CDR3: CASSLESWDTEAFF. The CDR3 nucleotides are TGTGCCAGCAGCTTAGAGTCGTGGGACACTGAAGCTTTCTTT. Based on the CDR3 plus reference TRBV7-6 and TRBJ1-1, the full variable domain is GAGVSQSPRYKVTKRGQDVALRCDPISGHVSLYWYRQALGQGPEFLTYFNYEAQQDKSGLPNDRFSAERPEGSISTLTIQRTEQRDSAMYRCASSLESWDTEAFFGQGTRLTVV.

This clonotype appeared many times. V gene TRBV7-2 combines with J gene TRBJ2-1, with TRBD2 identical over 10 bases. The germline CDR1 and CDR2 sequences are SGHTA and FQGNSA. CDR3 length: 15 residues. Trimming at V came to 6 bases and at J to 5 bases, leaving 7 bases not matched to a gene. The CDR3 nucleotides are TGTGCCAGCAGGTTGCTAGCGGGGGACAACAATGAGCAGTTCTTC. Amino acids: CASRLLAGDNNEQFF.

This clonotype was picked up a small number of times. The V call is TRBV19, the J call TRBJ1-1; D gene unclear. Germline lookup yields CDR1 LNHDA and CDR2 SQIVND (reference sequence). The CDR3 has 13 amino acids. Deletions cut 5 bases from V and 5 bases from J, with 12 bases between. DNA of the CDR3: TGTGCCAGTAGTGCCCGGGCGGGGACTGAAGCTTTCTTT. It specifies CASSARAGTEAFF.

This clonotype was detected many times. V is TRBV19 and J is TRBJ1-5; D unclear. This CDR3 is 14 amino acids long. Germline V gene lookup returns CDR1 LNHDA and CDR2 SQIVND (reference sequence). V lost 3 bases, J lost 1 base, and 7 bases lay in between. The CDR3 DNA sequence: TGTGCCAGTAGTATCGGGTTCAGCAATCAGCCCCAGCATTTT. Its protein product is CASSIGFSNQPQHF.

This clonotype was detected only a few times. V and J are TRBV4-1 and TRBJ2-1; D unresolved. This CDR3 comprises 12 residues. Deletions cut 1 base from V and 8 bases from J, with 6 bases between. CDR1 and CDR2 (germline): MGHRA, YSYEKL. The DNA of the CDR3 is TGCGCCAGCAGCCAAGCGGGTGATGAGCAGTTCTTC. This translates into CASSQAGDEQFF.

This clonotype was recorded at least ten times. The V and J genes are TRBV20-1 and TRBJ1-5; a weak D match, TRBD1 (6 bases). Trimming removed 0 bases at V and 3 bases at J, with 12 bases between. Germline CDR1 is DFQATT and CDR2 is SNEGSKA (reference sequence). The CDR3 spans 15 residues. The CDR3 DNA sequence: TGCAGTGCTAGAGAACAGGGTGCGATCAATCAGCCCCAGCATTTT. This translates into CSAREQGAINQPQHF.

This clonotype was picked up many times. This rearrangement joins TRBV10-3 to TRBJ2-1; 8 bases line up with TRBD2. Unmatched junction bases numbered 5, after V lost 0 bases and J lost 4 bases. Looked up from germline, CDR1 is ENHRY and CDR2 is SYGVKD. The CDR3 covers 16 residues. The CDR3 DNA sequence: TGTGCCATCAGTGAGTCCTGGACTAGCCCTTACAATGAGCAGTTCTTC. Its protein product is CAISESWTSPYNEQFF.

This clonotype was observed many times. This chain links TRBV6-1 with TRBJ1-5, with D possibly being TRBD1 (5 bases). The germline V and J ends were trimmed by 6 bases and 5 bases, with 17 bases remaining between them. This CDR3 comprises 15 residues. Looked up from germline, CDR1 is MNHNS and CDR2 is SASEGT. This CDR3 reads CASRGAEDTDQPQHF. The CDR3 coding sequence is TGTGCCAGCAGAGGAGCGGAGGACACCGATCAGCCCCAGCATTTT.

Ten or more counts support this clonotype. This chain connects TRBV20-1 to TRBJ2-5; no firm D call. The CDR3 is 12 residues long. The ends were cut back, 1 base at V and 2 bases at J, with 5 bases in the middle. Per germline, CDR1 DFQATT and CDR2 SNEGSKA (reference sequence). This CDR3 is CSARGTQETQYF. In DNA form, the CDR3 reads TGCAGTGCTAGAGGAACACAAGAGACCCAGTACTTC.

The J gene is TRBJ1-1, the V gene TRBV7-8, with a tentative D call TRBD1 (6 bases). Germline lookup yields CDR1 SGHVS and CDR2 FQNEAQ. Trimming pared 5 bases from V and 3 bases from J, leaving 22 bases between. The CDR3 sequence is 17 residues long. As DNA, the CDR3 is TGTGCCAGCAGCCGTTGGCCAACAGGGAAAGAATACACTGAAGCTTTCTTT. This gives the protein CASSRWPTGKEYTEAFF.

The rearrangement links TRBV20-1 to TRBJ2-2; D is uncertain. In germline, CDR1 is DFQATT, CDR2 SNEGSKA (reference sequence). The CDR3 extends over 15 amino acids. The V end was cut by 1 base, the J end by 1 base, with 10 bases between. CDR3 amino acids: CSARVGYQNTGELFF. The CDR3, as DNA: TGCAGTGCTAGAGTCGGATACCAGAACACCGGGGAGCTGTTTTTT.